The sequence of this T cell receptor beta chain was determined in a study of cytomegalovirus exposure and HLA in healthy donors. 60 Vbeta and 13 Jbeta primers were used in PCR. Here immunoSEQ multiplex PCR was the method, and the copy in TCRdb shows in-frame clones only, minus some. The sample yields around 110,000 clones, 60% to 85% seen once. Germline V CDR1 and CDR2: SGHRS, YFSETQ. The V end was cut by 1 base, the J end by 6 bases, with 4 bases between. The CDR3 totals 12 residues. This clonotype originated in a male donor in good health and CMV-seropositive. The chain is built from TRBV5-1 and TRBJ2-2; no clear D gene. The sequenced material came from PBMCs. CDR3 protein: CASSLSAGELFF. CDR3 bases: TGCGCCAGCAGCTTGTCCGCCGGGGAGCTGTTTTTT.